The 14 T cell receptor beta chains listed next were all sequenced from one sample in a study of blood T cell repertoires in COVID-19. The method was immunoSEQ multiplex PCR; TCRdb's version includes in-frame clones alone and lacks a portion of them. The sample shows some 31,000 clones, around 90% of them seen only once. Specimen: peripheral blood. All receptors derive from a man aged 55-75 years with active COVID-19.

This sequence joins TRBV19 and TRBJ1-6, with D possibly TRBD1 on 5 matching bases. The V end lost 2 bases, the J end lost 7 bases, and 15 bases lay between the germline ends. The CDR3 contains 16 residues. CDR1 is LNHDA and CDR2 is SQIVND in the germline V gene (reference sequence). CDR3 coding DNA: TGTGCCAGTAGTATAAAGGTTATCGACAGAAATTCACCCCTCCACTTT. This codes for CASSIKVIDRNSPLHF. Together with reference TRBV19 and TRBJ1-6, the CDR3 gives the full variable domain: DGGITQSPKYLFRKEGQNVTLSCEQNLNHDAMYWYRQDPGQGLRLIYYSQIVNDFQKGDIAEGYSVSREKKESFPLTVTSAQKNPTAFYLCASSIKVIDRNSPLHFGNGTRLTVT.

V is TRBV29-1 and J is TRBJ2-4; 8 bases line up with TRBD2. The CDR3 is 12 residues long. Germline lookup yields CDR1 SQVTM and CDR2 ANQGSEA. The V segment lost 7 bases and the J segment 9 bases; nucleotides outside the gene matches: 8. The CDR3 loop reads CSATSATGIQYF. CDR3 sequence (DNA): TGCAGCGCGACTAGCGCCACCGGCATTCAGTACTTC.

This chain links TRBV7-8 with TRBJ2-7, with 9 bases fitting TRBD1. Germline assignment: CDR1 SGHVS and CDR2 FQNEAQ. The CDR3 is 14 amino acids. The junction had 8 bases not matched to a gene; V was cut back by 5 bases and J by 6 bases. The CDR3, as DNA: TGTGCCAGCAGCACCCGGGACAGGGCTGGCGAGCAGTACTTC. Translating gives CASSTRDRAGEQYF.

The chain uses TRBV28 and TRBJ2-7, with D uncertain. With 4 bases removed from V and 7 bases from J, the gap between germline ends came to 8 bases. Germline CDR1 MDHEN, CDR2 SYDVKM. The CDR3 sequence is 11 residues long. CDR3 amino acids: CASSSSREQYF. In DNA, the CDR3 is TGTGCCAGCAGTTCATCGAGGGAGCAGTACTTC.

The V call is TRBV6-1, the J call TRBJ2-1; D perhaps matches TRBD1 (5 bases). V lost 1 base to trimming and J lost 3 bases, with 10 bases between them. Germline CDR1 is MNHNS and CDR2 is SASEGT. The CDR3 loop spans 15 amino acids. The CDR3 protein is CASSEGGADYNEQFF. DNA for the CDR3: TGTGCCAGCAGTGAAGGGGGCGCCGACTACAATGAGCAGTTCTTC.

The gene calls are TRBV4-2 and TRBJ2-5; the match to TRBD1 covers 10 bases. The ends lost 9 bases at V and 7 bases at J; junction bases unmatched: 17. Germline CDR1 is LGHNA and CDR2 is YNFKEQ. This CDR3 has 16 amino acids. The CDR3 loop is CASGLRGQGSPVTQYF. In nucleotides, the CDR3 is TGTGCCAGTGGGTTAAGGGGACAGGGGTCCCCTGTGACCCAGTACTTC.

V gene TRBV3-1 (or the pseudogene TRBV3-2) combines with J gene TRBJ2-2, with a possible D match to TRBD1 (5 bases). Germline CDR1 LGHDT, CDR2 YNNKEL (reference sequence). V was pared by 2 bases and J by 6 bases, with 16 bases between. The CDR3 extends over 16 amino acids. The CDR3 nucleotides are TGTGCCAGCAGCCAATCTTCTCAGGGTGGGGCCGGGGAGCTGTTTTTT. It is translated as CASSQSSQGGAGELFF.

This clone appeared a few times. The chain carries TRBV7-3 and TRBJ1-1; the match to TRBD1 covers 8 bases. CDR1 is SGHTA, CDR2 FQGTGA, per germline. The CDR3 spans 19 residues. The junction had 18 bases not matched to a gene; V was cut back by 1 base and J by 5 bases. The CDR3 DNA follows: TGTGCCAGCAGCTTAAGGGGCCCGGGAACAGGGGGACGATTGACTGAAGCTTTCTTT. Protein sequence: CASSLRGPGTGGRLTEAFF.

This chain connects TRBV7-9 to TRBJ2-1; 10 bases fit TRBD2. There are 16 residues in the CDR3. V was pared by 2 bases and J by 8 bases, with 9 bases of the junction left unmatched. Germline CDR1 SEHNR, CDR2 FQNEAQ (reference sequence). CDR3 DNA: TGTGCCAGCAGCTTACCTCTAAGCGGGGGGGCTGATGAGCAGTTCTTC. Amino acid sequence: CASSLPLSGGADEQFF.

The genes are TRBV3-1 (or the pseudogene TRBV3-2) and TRBJ1-1; 7 bases fit TRBD1. This CDR3 has 15 residues. The V gene end was trimmed by 4 bases and the J gene end by 3 bases; junction bases not matched to a gene: 8. Germline V gene lookup returns CDR1 LGHDT and CDR2 YNNKEL (reference sequence). CDR3 loop: CASSLRGTLHTEAFF. CDR3 in DNA: TGTGCCAGCAGCCTCAGGGGGACCCTACACACTGAAGCTTTCTTT.

V usage is TRBV19 and J usage is TRBJ2-7; unclear D gene. The V gene lost 3 bases and the J gene lost 2 bases, with 11 bases spanning the gap. The CDR3 extends over 14 amino acids. Per the germline V gene, CDR1 is LNHDA and CDR2 is SQIVND (reference sequence). The CDR3 sequence is CASSMFRVPYEQYF. The CDR3 DNA is TGTGCCAGTAGTATGTTCCGTGTCCCCTACGAGCAGTACTTC.

The rearrangement joins TRBV9 to TRBJ1-4, with D possibly matching TRBD1 (6 bases). V was shortened by 1 base and J by 7 bases, with 11 bases between the two germline ends. This CDR3 region has 14 residues. Germline values: CDR1 SGDLS, CDR2 YYNGEE. The CDR3 spells CASSVMGASEKLFF. Written as DNA, the CDR3 is TGTGCCAGCAGCGTAATGGGGGCGAGTGAAAAACTGTTTTTT. The full variable domain, its missing parts supplied by reference TRBV9 and TRBJ1-4, is DSGVTQTPKHLITATGQRVTLRCSPRSGDLSVYWYQQSLDQGLQFLIQYYNGEERAKGNILERFSAQQFPDLHSELNLSSLELGDSALYFCASSVMGASEKLFFGSGTQLSVL.

The chain uses TRBV19 and TRBJ1-1; TRBD1 matches at 9 bases. V trimming: 6 bases; J trimming: 1 base; junction bases outside the gene matches: 9. In germline, CDR1 is LNHDA, CDR2 SQIVND (reference sequence). This CDR3 comprises 16 residues. The CDR3 is CASSRAPGQGNTEAFF. CDR3 nucleotides: TGTGCCAGTAGCAGGGCGCCGGGACAGGGGAACACTGAAGCTTTCTTT.

The chain employs TRBV3-1 (or the pseudogene TRBV3-2) and TRBJ1-1, with 8 bases aligning to TRBD1. This CDR3 spans 14 amino acids. CDR1 is LGHDT and CDR2 is YNNKEL in the germline V gene (reference sequence). Trimming at V came to 1 base and at J to 5 bases, leaving 3 bases not matched to a gene. The CDR3 bases are TGTGCCAGCAGCCAAGGTAGGACAGGGACTGAAGCTTTCTTT. The encoded protein is CASSQGRTGTEAFF.